These 14 T cell receptor beta chains originate from one sample sequenced in a study of blood T cell repertoires in COVID-19. Method: immunoSEQ multiplex PCR; TCRdb's copy keeps in-frame clones and lacks some. This table holds roughly 100,000 clones, 70% to 90% found once. Sequencing was performed on peripheral blood. The source of these receptors is a man aged 50 to 59 with active COVID-19.

The chain links TRBV4-2 to TRBJ1-2; D is perhaps TRBD1 (6 bases). CDR3 length equals 15 residues. V dropped 3 bases and J dropped 0 bases, with 11 bases sitting between them. Looked up from germline, CDR1 is LGHNA and CDR2 is YNFKEQ. The CDR3 region is CASSQGDIANYGYTF. CDR3 DNA: TGTGCCAGCAGCCAGGGGGACATTGCTAACTATGGCTACACCTTC.

This chain joins TRBV2 and TRBJ1-1; D is unclear. The germline V and J ends were trimmed by 7 bases and 1 base, with 10 bases remaining between them. Per the germline V gene, CDR1 is SNHLY and CDR2 is FYNNEI. This CDR3 is built from 13 residues. CDR3 nucleotide sequence: TGTGCCAGCAATCCGACAAAGAACACTGAAGCTTTCTTT. Its protein is CASNPTKNTEAFF.

J is TRBJ2-5 and V is TRBV5-4; D unresolved. CDR3 length: 15 residues. Germline loops: CDR1 SGHNT, CDR2 YYREEE (reference sequence). V lost 1 base and J lost 4, with 14 bases in between. The CDR3 loop reads CASSLKTASSETQYF. Written as DNA, the CDR3 is TGTGCCAGCAGCTTGAAAACCGCGTCGTCAGAGACCCAGTACTTC.

V and J are TRBV27 and TRBJ2-3; possible D gene TRBD1, 5 bases. The CDR3 covers 16 residues. V was shortened by 3 bases and J by 5 bases, with 18 bases between the two germline ends. Germline V CDR1 and CDR2: MNHEY, SMNVEV (reference sequence). The CDR3 bases are TGTGCCAGCAGTTTCGTTGGGAAGGGGATTCGAGATACGCAGTATTTT. It translates to CASSFVGKGIRDTQYF.

This sequence joins TRBV7-7 and TRBJ2-2, with 8 bases lining up with TRBD2. The CDR3 is 18 amino acids. Trimming took 2 bases from V and 1 from J; bases not matched to a gene: 9. From germline, CDR1 is SSHAT and CDR2 FNYEAQ (reference sequence). The CDR3 region is CASSLLGSSGQNTGELFF. Written as DNA, the CDR3 is TGTGCCAGCAGCTTATTAGGGTCTAGCGGGCAGAACACCGGGGAGCTGTTTTTT.

CDR3 sequence: CSVVVGYGYTF. DNA of the CDR3: TGCAGCGTTGTAGTTGGCTATGGCTACACCTTC. The rearrangement links TRBV29-1 to TRBJ1-2; D is unresolved. This CDR3 region has 11 residues. Trimming left V 4 bases short and J 4 bases short, with 7 bases between. Germline V gene lookup returns CDR1 SQVTM and CDR2 ANQGSEA.

V is TRBV7-9 and J is TRBJ2-5; 9 bases are shared with TRBD1. V dropped 3 bases and J dropped 6; count of bases not matched to a gene: 14. The germline V gene encodes CDR1 SEHNR and CDR2 FQNEAQ (reference sequence). The CDR3 is made up of 17 amino acids. CDR3 protein: CASSFQTQGQGLKTQYF. The CDR3 DNA reads TGTGCCAGCAGCTTCCAGACGCAAGGACAGGGGTTGAAGACCCAGTACTTC.

J is TRBJ2-5 and V is TRBV25-1; 7 nucleotides match TRBD1. The CDR3 consists of 14 residues. V lost 3 bases to trimming and J lost 5 bases; unmatched junction nucleotides: 6. Germline V lookup: CDR1 MGHDK, CDR2 SYGVNS. The CDR3 region has the DNA TGTGCCAGCAGTGAGAGGGGGCATGGGGAGACCCAGTACTTC. It translates to CASSERGHGETQYF.

J is TRBJ1-6 and V is TRBV6-5; D not certain. Germline V gene sequence: CDR1 MNHEY, CDR2 SVGAGI. V dropped 10 bases and J dropped 10 bases, with 20 bases sitting between them. CDR3 length equals 14 residues. The CDR3 nucleotides are TGTGCCATTCAAGGACTATCCTCAAACTCACCCCTCCACTTT. It translates to CAIQGLSSNSPLHF.

V usage is TRBV5-1 and J usage is TRBJ2-2; 11 positions agree with TRBD2. Germline loops: CDR1 SGHRS, CDR2 YFSETQ. V shed 2 bases and J 6 bases; nucleotides not matched to a gene: 3. The CDR3 consists of 15 residues. CDR3 DNA: TGCGCCAGCAGCTTTCTAGCGGGGGGATCCGGGGAGCTGTTTTTT. Its protein is CASSFLAGGSGELFF.

The genes are TRBV7-9 and TRBJ1-1; D gene uncertain. The V gene's germline CDR1 is SEHNR and CDR2 FQNEAQ (reference sequence). The CDR3 runs to 10 residues. V lost 2 bases to trimming and J lost 8 bases, with 3 bases between them. CDR3 coding DNA: TGTGCCAGCAGCTTAACAGAAGCTTTCTTT. Encoded protein: CASSLTEAFF. The full variable domain, rest sourced from reference TRBV7-9 and TRBJ1-1, is DTGVSQNPRHKITKRGQNVTFRCDPISEHNRLYWYRQTLGQGPEFLTYFQNEAQLEKSRLLSDRFSAERPKGSFSTLEIQRTEQGDSAMYLCASSLTEAFFGQGTRLTVV.

The V and J genes are TRBV7-2 and TRBJ1-1, with D unresolved. This CDR3 has 13 residues. CDR1 is SGHTA and CDR2 is FQGNSA in the germline V gene. The V end lost 6 bases, the J end lost 1 base, and 9 bases lay between the germline ends. DNA for the CDR3: TGTGCCAGCAGGCTAACGTGGAACACTGAAGCTTTCTTT. It codes for CASRLTWNTEAFF.

The rearrangement links TRBV5-4 to TRBJ2-3; 8 nucleotides match TRBD2. The V and J ends lost 10 bases and 0 bases, in that order; junction bases with no gene match: 10. This CDR3 spans 15 amino acids. Looked up from germline, CDR1 is SGHNT and CDR2 is YYREEE (reference sequence). CDR3 DNA: TGTGCCCTCTGGCACGGGGGGGCGAGCACAGATACGCAGTATTTT. It codes for CALWHGGASTDTQYF.

The gene calls are TRBV29-1 and TRBJ2-4; 8 positions agree with TRBD1. Germline V CDR1 and CDR2: SQVTM, ANQGSEA. CDR3 length: 14 amino acids. The J segment lost 0 bases and the V segment lost 6 bases, leaving 4 bases of the junction unmatched. The CDR3 DNA reads as TGCAGCGTGGAAACAGGGGGAGCCAAAAACATTCAGTACTTC. Protein: CSVETGGAKNIQYF. The full variable domain, rest sourced from reference TRBV29-1 and TRBJ2-4, is SAVISQKPSRDICQRGTSLTIQCQVDSQVTMMFWYRQQPGQSLTLIATANQGSEATYESGFVIDKFPISRPNLTFSTLTVSNMSPEDSSIYLCSVETGGAKNIQYFGAGTRLSVL.